This is a list of T cell receptor beta chains from one sample in a study of T cell clones after liver transplantation. Data came from immunoSEQ multiplex PCR; TCRdb stores just in-frame clones and leaves some out. This table holds 95,000 to 130,000 clones, 90% found once. The input for sequencing was CD4+ T cells from blood, taken 12 months after liver transplant. The receptors derive from a human patient who received a liver transplant. Part of the T cell pool may stem from the graft donor. The CDR3 runs from the conserved cysteine through the conserved F or W. The D gene is left open where the match is weak. The size field is filled for only some rows; it gives once, few, many or a size class.

v_gene,abundance,d_gene,j_gene,CDR3aa,CDR3nt
TRBV7-9,once,TRBD2,TRBJ2-2,CASSLGSGRIVTGELFF,TGTGCCAGCAGCTTAGGTAGCGGGAGAATAGTCACCGGGGAGCTGTTTTTT
TRBV5-6,.,.,TRBJ1-1,CASSLDTEAFF,TGTGCCAGCAGCTTAGATACTGAAGCTTTCTTT
TRBV15,once,TRBD1,TRBJ2-5,CATSKPDRVLETQYF,TGTGCCACCAGCAAACCGGACAGGGTTTTGGAGACCCAGTACTTC
TRBV11-3,.,.,TRBJ1-1,CASSLDMWGDTEAFF,TGTGCCAGCAGCTTAGATATGTGGGGGGACACTGAAGCTTTCTTT
TRBV7-2,.,TRBD2,TRBJ2-4,CASTKSGGRGIQYF,TGTGCCAGCACCAAGAGCGGGGGGCGGGGCATTCAGTACTTC
TRBV7-9,.,.,TRBJ1-1,CASSLLADKAFF,TGTGCCAGCAGCTTACTGGCTGACAAAGCTTTCTTT
TRBV5-5,.,.,TRBJ1-1,CASIRDIRNTEAFF,TGTGCCAGCATCAGGGACATAAGGAACACTGAAGCTTTCTTT
TRBV10-3,.,TRBD1,TRBJ2-2,CAISAHLDRGDTGELFF,TGTGCCATCAGTGCTCATCTGGACAGGGGTGACACCGGGGAGCTGTTTTTT
TRBV9,once,.,TRBJ2-5,CASSRTGIQETQYF,TGTGCCAGCAGTCGAACAGGGATCCAAGAGACCCAGTACTTC
TRBV13,once,.,TRBJ2-3,CASSLKVWADTQYF,TGTGCCAGCAGCTTAAAGGTTTGGGCAGATACGCAGTATTTT
TRBV19,.,TRBD1,TRBJ1-1,CASSGTGGTEAFF,TGTGCCAGTAGTGGGACAGGGGGCACTGAAGCTTTCTTT
TRBV5-1,.,.,TRBJ1-4,CASSLGQVVTGRLFF,TGCGCCAGCAGCTTGGGACAGGTCGTTACTGGAAGACTGTTTTTT
TRBV15,.,.,TRBJ1-1,CATSRVRGSEQAFF,TGTGCCACCAGCAGAGTGCGGGGTTCTGAGCAAGCTTTCTTT
TRBV5-6,.,.,TRBJ1-1,CASSLGTLATEAFF,TGTGCCAGCAGCTTGGGGACCCTCGCGACTGAAGCTTTCTTT
TRBV19,.,.,TRBJ1-5,CASSIGGHSNQPQHF,TGTGCCAGTAGTATTGGGGGGCATAGCAATCAGCCCCAGCATTTT
TRBV5-4,.,.,TRBJ1-1,CASSLRPGMNTEAFF,TGTGCCAGCAGCTTGCGTCCGGGGATGAACACTGAAGCTTTCTTT
TRBV4-1,.,TRBD2,TRBJ2-3,CASSQGLAGTDTQYF,TGCGCCAGCAGCCAAGGACTAGCGGGAACGGATACGCAGTATTTT
TRBV5-4,.,TRBD1,TRBJ2-1,CASSWWTGNEQFF,TGTGCCAGCAGCTGGTGGACAGGGAATGAGCAGTTCTTC
TRBV6-5,.,TRBD1,TRBJ1-2,CASRQQGANYGYTF,TGTGCCAGCAGACAACAGGGGGCTAACTATGGCTACACCTTC
TRBV19,.,TRBD1,TRBJ2-3,CASSIGQGSTDTQYF,TGTGCCAGTAGTATAGGACAGGGGAGCACAGATACGCAGTATTTT
TRBV19,.,.,TRBJ2-5,CASSIGGRETQYF,TGTGCCAGTAGTATTGGGGGAAGGGAGACCCAGTACTTC
TRBV18,once,TRBD2,TRBJ2-1,CASSGQTSGSFDEQFF,TGTGCCAGCTCAGGACAAACTAGCGGGAGCTTCGATGAGCAGTTCTTC
TRBV6-1,.,.,TRBJ1-1,CASSEEGTNTEAFF,TGTGCCAGCAGTGAAGAGGGAACGAACACTGAAGCTTTCTTT
TRBV7-9,.,.,TRBJ2-5,CASSARTSKETQYF,TGTGCCAGCAGCGCACGTACGTCCAAAGAGACCCAGTACTTC
TRBV10-3,.,.,TRBJ1-5,CAINTGFNQPQHF,TGTGCCATCAACACAGGATTCAATCAGCCCCAGCATTTT